This is a list of T cell receptor beta chains from one sample in a study of T-cell reconstitution after alpha-beta-depleted transplantation in children. MiXCR, run by TCRdb on the PCR reads, gives a single entry per CDR3 protein. The sample lists 90,000 to 95,000 distinct CDR3 sequences; 12% were seen once. The specimen was PBMCs from the stem cell graft donor, collected from the stem cell graft. The receptors come from a human donor who donated a stem cell graft to a child with inherited bone marrow failure. CDR3s include the opening cysteine and the closing phenylalanine or tryptophan. Fields, in order: D gene, V gene, J gene, clone size, CDR3 protein, CDR3 DNA. D genes are given only for firm matches. Not all rows give a size; the values are once, few, many and, for expanded clones, a class.

-,TRBV7-9,TRBJ1-2,many,CASSLYYGYTF,TGTGCCAGCAGCCTGTACTATGGCTACACCTTC
-,TRBV27,TRBJ1-1,many,CASSKTGISAAFF,TGTGCCAGCAGTAAGACAGGAATTTCGGCGGCTTTCTTT
TRBD2,TRBV12-5,TRBJ2-3,-,CASGLALAGGGDTQYF,TGTGCTAGTGGTTTGGCTCTAGCGGGAGGAGGAGATACGCAGTATTTT
TRBD1,TRBV5-1,TRBJ1-1,-,CASSPRGPDTTEAFF,TGCGCCAGCAGCCCCAGGGGGCCTGACACCACTGAAGCTTTCTTT
TRBD1,TRBV6-2/TRBV6-3,TRBJ1-1,-,CASSFPSKTGGAGTEAFF,TGTGCCAGCAGTTTCCCGTCAAAGACAGGGGGCGCGGGCACTGAAGCTTTCTTT
TRBD1,TRBV7-8,TRBJ1-1,many,CASSWDREKAFF,TGTGCCAGCAGCTGGGACAGAGAGAAAGCTTTCTTT
TRBD2,TRBV5-1,TRBJ2-1,-,CASHNTGGGNEQFF,TGCGCCAGCCATAATACTGGCGGGGGGAATGAGCAGTTCTTC
-,TRBV5-1,TRBJ2-3,many,CASSLAGDADTQYF,TGCGCCAGCAGCTTGGCAGGGGACGCAGATACGCAGTATTTT
-,TRBV5-1,TRBJ1-2,many,CASSLDAGSYGYTF,TGCGCCAGCAGCTTGGATGCGGGAAGCTATGGCTACACCTTC
TRBD2,TRBV7-3,TRBJ2-1,-,CASSAYVREYYEQFF,TGTGCCAGCAGCGCATATGTGCGGGAGTACTATGAGCAGTTCTTC
-,TRBV6-6,TRBJ1-1,-,CASSYESGFTTEAFF,TGTGCCAGCAGTTACGAGTCAGGATTCACCACTGAAGCTTTCTTT
-,TRBV7-8,TRBJ2-1,many,CASSLGGPGPYNEQFF,TGTGCCAGCAGCTTAGGGGGGCCAGGGCCCTACAATGAGCAGTTCTTC
TRBD1,TRBV19,TRBJ1-2,few,CASRDRGILYGYTF,TGTGCCAGTAGAGACAGGGGGATCCTCTATGGCTACACCTTC
-,TRBV5-1,TRBJ2-5,many,CATRGRDQETQYF,TGCGCCACCAGAGGTAGGGACCAAGAGACCCAGTACTTC
-,TRBV7-2,TRBJ2-1,many,CASSTLGGYNEQFF,TGTGCCAGCAGCACCCTCGGGGGATACAATGAGCAGTTCTTC
TRBD2,TRBV7-9,TRBJ2-1,-,CASRRGTSKREQFF,TGTGCCAGCAGGCGCGGGACTAGCAAAAGGGAGCAGTTCTTC
-,TRBV7-2,TRBJ1-5,many,CASSSDPYSNQPQHF,TGTGCCAGCAGCTCGGACCCCTATAGCAATCAGCCCCAGCATTTT
-,TRBV7-3,TRBJ2-1,-,CASSPSWGAEQFF,TGTGCCAGCAGCCCTTCTTGGGGTGCCGAGCAGTTCTTC
-,TRBV27,TRBJ2-1,many,CASSIFGKGYNEQFF,TGTGCCAGCAGTATCTTTGGAAAGGGATACAATGAGCAGTTCTTC
TRBD2,TRBV20-1,TRBJ2-7,many,CSATGLAGDQNEQYF,TGCAGTGCTACCGGACTAGCGGGAGACCAAAACGAGCAGTACTTC
-,TRBV6-4,TRBJ2-1,many,CASSETGNEQFF,TGTGCCAGCAGTGAGACAGGCAATGAGCAGTTCTTC
TRBD2,TRBV5-1,TRBJ2-2,many,CASSPGGGLVGGELFF,TGCGCCAGCAGCCCCGGAGGGGGACTAGTTGGCGGGGAGCTTTTTTTT
TRBD2,TRBV24-1,TRBJ2-3,many,CATSESLSGPDTQYF,TGTGCCACCAGTGAATCGCTTAGCGGGCCAGATACGCAGTATTTT
-,TRBV30,TRBJ1-1,-,CAWSANREEAFF,TGTGCCTGGAGCGCTAACAGGGAGGAAGCTTTCTTT
TRBD1,TRBV12-3/TRBV12-4,TRBJ1-1,many,CASSNRGGNTEAFF,TGTGCCAGCAGTAACAGGGGGGGCAACACTGAAGCTTTCTTT
-,TRBV29-1,TRBJ1-2,many,CSVVAPTNYGYTF,TGCAGCGTTGTAGCGCCAACTAACTATGGCTACACCTTC
-,TRBV15,TRBJ1-1,many,CATSRDVGDTEAFF,TGTGCCACCAGCAGAGATGTAGGGGACACTGAAGCTTTCTTT
-,TRBV28,TRBJ1-1,many,CASSPGWLGTEAFF,TGTGCCAGCAGCCCGGGATGGTTAGGCACTGAAGCTTTCTTT
-,TRBV7-6,TRBJ2-1,-,CASSLVPGVGEQFF,TGTGCCAGCAGCTTAGTCCCAGGGGTCGGTGAGCAGTTCTTC
-,TRBV18,TRBJ2-7,-,CASHEGRAYEQYF,TGTGCCAGCCACGAGGGGCGAGCCTACGAGCAGTACTTC
TRBD1,TRBV30,TRBJ1-1,few,CAWSGQGQTNPLGNTEAFF,TGTGCCTGGAGTGGACAGGGCCAGACTAACCCACTAGGGAACACTGAAGCTTTCTTT
TRBD2,TRBV5-1,TRBJ2-7,many,CASRTSFGSYEQYF,TGCGCCAGCAGGACTAGCTTCGGCTCCTACGAGCAGTACTTC
TRBD2,TRBV19,TRBJ2-1,few,CASSMGLAEYNEQFF,TGTGCCAGTAGTATGGGACTAGCGGAATACAATGAGCAGTTCTTC
-,TRBV6-2/TRBV6-3,TRBJ2-7,-,CASRGSGTSSYEQYF,TGTGCCAGCAGGGGGTCCGGGACATCATCCTACGAGCAGTACTTC
TRBD1,TRBV18,TRBJ1-1,many,CASSPGTGALQNTEAFF,TGTGCCAGCTCACCAGGGACAGGGGCTCTACAGAACACTGAAGCTTTCTTT
-,TRBV20-1,TRBJ1-1,many,CSAPQRGGNTEAFF,TGCAGTGCTCCTCAGCGTGGGGGGAACACTGAAGCTTTCTTT
-,TRBV27,TRBJ2-7,-,CASSFIGAPYEQYF,TGTGCCAGCAGTTTTATCGGGGCCCCCTACGAGCAGTACTTC
-,TRBV5-5,TRBJ1-4,-,CAGSPQGFGGKLFF,TGTGCCGGCAGCCCACAGGGCTTCGGTGGAAAACTGTTTTTT
-,TRBV18,TRBJ1-1,-,CASSPTQGWVEAEAFF,TGTGCCAGCTCACCAACACAGGGCTGGGTGGAAGCTGAAGCTTTCTTT
-,TRBV7-2,TRBJ1-2,many,CASSAGRLNYGYTF,TGTGCCAGCAGCGCGGGACGGCTTAACTATGGCTACACCTTC
-,TRBV20-1,TRBJ1-1,many,CSARGAVEAFF,TGCAGTGCTAGAGGAGCTGTAGAAGCTTTCTTT
TRBD2,TRBV29-1,TRBJ2-2,-,CSVETQGKGGDTGELFF,TGCAGCGTTGAAACCCAAGGGAAGGGAGGGGACACCGGGGAGCTGTTTTTT
-,TRBV2,TRBJ2-7,once,CASTLDFSSSYEQYF,TGTGCCAGCACCCTGGACTTTTCGAGCTCCTACGAGCAGTACTTC
-,TRBV15,TRBJ2-5,many,CATSRDGGAQYF,TGTGCCACCAGCAGAGATGGGGGAGCCCAGTACTTC
-,TRBV7-2,TRBJ2-7,-,CASTAGVSSYEQYF,TGTGCCAGCACCGCGGGTGTCAGCTCCTACGAGCAGTACTTC
TRBD1,TRBV7-9,TRBJ1-2,many,CASSSFVGQGVGYTF,TGTGCCAGCAGCTCATTCGTGGGACAGGGGGTTGGCTACACCTTC
-,TRBV18,TRBJ1-1,few,CASSPLGGSEAFF,TGTGCCAGCTCACCACTAGGGGGGTCTGAAGCTTTCTTT
TRBD1,TRBV28,TRBJ2-7,-,CASSPGTGVPYEQYF,TGTGCCAGCAGCCCTGGGACAGGGGTTCCCTACGAGCAGTACTTC
-,TRBV9,TRBJ2-5,many,CASSTTPNAQETQYF,TGTGCCAGCAGCACCACCCCGAACGCGCAAGAGACCCAGTACTTC
-,TRBV29-1,TRBJ2-1,many,CSGRQGSYNEQFF,TGCAGCGGCAGGCAGGGATCATACAATGAGCAGTTCTTC
TRBD2,TRBV27,TRBJ2-7,-,CASSISGRAGSEQYF,TGTGCCAGCAGCATTAGCGGGAGGGCCGGGAGCGAGCAGTACTTC
TRBD1,TRBV5-4,TRBJ1-1,many,CASSPEVGQANTEAFF,TGTGCCAGCAGCCCCGAGGTGGGACAGGCGAACACTGAAGCTTTCTTT